This T cell receptor (beta chain) was profiled in a study of identical twins. The CDR3 contains 15 residues. Germline CDR1 reads MDHEN; CDR2 reads SYDVKM. With 3 bases removed from V and 4 bases from J, the gap between germline ends came to 14 bases. This clonotype was found many times. TCRdb re-called the 5' RACE reads through MiXCR, storing one row per CDR3 protein. This repertoire shows nearly 900,000 distinct CDR3 sequences, 10% to 15% found once; its top ten account for around 1.6%. This same sample was also taken into another study, of yellow fever vaccine responses in identical twins.

The sample taken for sequencing was PBMCs. The genes are TRBV28 and TRBJ2-3; D might be TRBD2 (5 bases). This TCR came from a woman under 30 in good health. In nucleotides, the CDR3 is TGTGCCAGCAGTTTCGGGTGGGAGTCATCAGATACGCAGTATTTT. Translated, it gives CASSFGWESSDTQYF. Full variable domain (outside the CDR3, taken from reference TRBV28 and TRBJ2-3): DVKVTQSSRYLVKRTGEKVFLECVQDMDHENMFWYRQDPGLGLRLIYFSYDVKMKEKGDIPEGYSVSREKKERFSLILESASTNQTSMYLCASSFGWESSDTQYFGPGTRLTVL.